The 5 T cell receptor beta chains below all came from one sample that was sequenced in a study of T cell clonotyping in hematopoietic cell transplantation. Libraries were prepared by immunoSEQ multiplex PCR; TCRdb keeps only in-frame clonotypes and omits some of them. The top ten hold less than 7% of the sample, which has roughly 4,600 clones, 94% seen once. This material consisted of PBMCs, taken 180 days after allogeneic stem cell transplant. These receptor sequences come from a male patient in his sixties or seventies who had an allogeneic stem cell transplant from a related donor, so the T cells may come from the graft donor. Some clones in this sample may be carry-over from other donors' samples.

The chain couples TRBV19 to TRBJ1-1; D is undetermined. The germline gives CDR1 LNHDA, CDR2 SQIVND (reference sequence). The CDR3 is 11 amino acids. Trimming left V 0 bases short and J 4 bases short, with 0 bases between. CDR3 nucleotides: TGTGCCAGTAGTATAGACACTGAAGCTTTCTTT. Amino acid sequence: CASSIDTEAFF.

V gene TRBV5-1 combines with J gene TRBJ2-1; 9 bases are a match to TRBD2. The germline V gene encodes CDR1 SGHRS and CDR2 YFSETQ. This CDR3 contains 14 residues. Trimming cost V 2 bases and J 7 bases; bases outside gene matches: 4. The CDR3 here is CASSLAGGENEQFF. CDR3 coding DNA: TGCGCCAGCAGCTTAGCGGGGGGCGAAAATGAGCAGTTCTTC.

V usage is TRBV5-6 and J usage is TRBJ1-1, with TRBD1 matching 7 bases. V was pared by 4 bases and J by 0 bases, with 6 bases of the junction left unmatched. This CDR3 has 15 residues. The germline gives CDR1 SGHDT, CDR2 YYEEEE. CDR3 DNA sequence: TGTGCCAGCAGCAAATACGACAGGGTGAACACTGAAGCTTTCTTT. It yields the protein CASSKYDRVNTEAFF.

This rearrangement joins TRBV5-1 to TRBJ1-1; D remains ambiguous. The CDR3 has 13 residues. V shed 0 bases and J shed 2 bases, with 5 bases lying between them. Germline CDR1 reads SGHRS; CDR2 reads YFSETQ. In DNA form, the CDR3 reads TGCGCCAGCAGCTTGGCCGGCAACACTGAAGCTTTCTTT. Its translation is CASSLAGNTEAFF.

The chain has TRBV9 and TRBJ1-5; tentative D call: TRBD1 (5 bases). Germline V gene sequence: CDR1 SGDLS, CDR2 YYNGEE. The CDR3 has 15 residues. Trimming removed 4 bases from V and 4 bases from J, with 15 bases in between. CDR3 nucleotide sequence: TGTGCCAGCAGCCAGGGACCTCATGGGAATCAGCCCCAGCATTTT. It specifies CASSQGPHGNQPQHF.